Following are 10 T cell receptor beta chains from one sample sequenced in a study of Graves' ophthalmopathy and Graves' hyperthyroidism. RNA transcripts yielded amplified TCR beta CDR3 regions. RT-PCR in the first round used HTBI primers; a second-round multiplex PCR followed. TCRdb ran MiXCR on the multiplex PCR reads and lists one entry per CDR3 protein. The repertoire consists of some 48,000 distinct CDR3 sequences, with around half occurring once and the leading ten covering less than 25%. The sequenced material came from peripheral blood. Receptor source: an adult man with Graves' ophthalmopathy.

The CDR3 region is CSARGLGLAGAGEQYF. The DNA of the CDR3 is TGCAGTGCTAGAGGATTAGGGCTAGCGGGAGCGGGCGAGCAGTACTTC. The gene calls are TRBV20-1 and TRBJ2-7, with 10 positions matching TRBD2. The V and J ends lost 1 base and 6 bases, in that order; junction bases with no gene match: 12. Germline CDR1 is DFQATT and CDR2 is SNEGSKA (reference sequence). This CDR3 has 16 amino acids.

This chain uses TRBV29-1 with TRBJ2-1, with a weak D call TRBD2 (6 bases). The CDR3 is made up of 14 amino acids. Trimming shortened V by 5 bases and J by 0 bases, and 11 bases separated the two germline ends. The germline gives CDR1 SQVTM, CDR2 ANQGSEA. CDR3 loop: CSVTAGISYNEQFF. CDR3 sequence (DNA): TGCAGCGTTACAGCGGGTATCTCCTACAATGAGCAGTTCTTC.

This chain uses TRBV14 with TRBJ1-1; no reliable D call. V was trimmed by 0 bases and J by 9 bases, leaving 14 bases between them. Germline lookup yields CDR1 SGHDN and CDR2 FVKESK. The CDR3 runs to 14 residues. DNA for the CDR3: TGTGCCAGCAGCCAAGACCGGGTGCAACGGCAAGCTTTCTTT. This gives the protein CASSQDRVQRQAFF.

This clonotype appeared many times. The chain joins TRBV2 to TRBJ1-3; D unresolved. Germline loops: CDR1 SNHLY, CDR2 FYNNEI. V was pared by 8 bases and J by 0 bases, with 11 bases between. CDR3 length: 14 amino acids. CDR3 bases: TGTGCCAGCGGGCGGGAAAGCTCTGGAAACACCATATATTTT. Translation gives CASGRESSGNTIYF.

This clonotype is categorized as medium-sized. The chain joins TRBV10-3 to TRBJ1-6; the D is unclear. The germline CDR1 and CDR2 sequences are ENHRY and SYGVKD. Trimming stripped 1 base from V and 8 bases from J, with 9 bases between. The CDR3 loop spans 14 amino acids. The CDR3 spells CAISEYTSDSPLHF. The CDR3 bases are TGTGCCATCAGTGAGTACACGTCGGATTCACCCCTCCACTTT.

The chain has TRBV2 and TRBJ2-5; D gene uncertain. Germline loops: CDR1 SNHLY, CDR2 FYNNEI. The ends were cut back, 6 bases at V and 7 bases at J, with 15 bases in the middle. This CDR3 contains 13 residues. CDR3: CASSLVPVGTQYF. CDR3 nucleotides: TGTGCCAGCAGCCTCGTTCCGGTGGGGACCCAGTACTTC.

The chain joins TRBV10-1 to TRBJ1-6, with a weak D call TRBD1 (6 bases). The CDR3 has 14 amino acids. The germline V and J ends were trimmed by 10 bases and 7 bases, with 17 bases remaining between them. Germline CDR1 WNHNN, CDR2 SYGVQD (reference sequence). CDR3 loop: CATGGPLGNSPLHF. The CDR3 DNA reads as TGCGCCACCGGGGGCCCGCTAGGAAATTCACCCCTCCACTTT.

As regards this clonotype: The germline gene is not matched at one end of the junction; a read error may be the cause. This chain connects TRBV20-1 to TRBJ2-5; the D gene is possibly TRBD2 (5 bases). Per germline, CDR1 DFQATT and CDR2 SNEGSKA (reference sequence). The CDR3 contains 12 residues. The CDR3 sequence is CSAPFNGETHYF. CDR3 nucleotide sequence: TGCAGTGCCCCCTTTAATGGGGAGACCCATTACTTC.

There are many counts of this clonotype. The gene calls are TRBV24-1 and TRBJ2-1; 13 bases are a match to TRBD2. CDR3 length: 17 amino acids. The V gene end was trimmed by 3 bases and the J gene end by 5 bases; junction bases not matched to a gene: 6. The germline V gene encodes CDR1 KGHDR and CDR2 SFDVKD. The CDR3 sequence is CATSDTSGTSGNNEQFF. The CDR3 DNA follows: TGTGCCACCAGTGATACGTCTGGGACTAGCGGGAACAATGAGCAGTTCTTC.

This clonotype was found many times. The CDR3 spells CASSLSFRQGQHF. The CDR3 coding sequence is TGTGCCAGCAGTTTATCGTTTCGACAGGGACAGCATTTT. This rearrangement joins TRBV27 to TRBJ1-5; TRBD1 agrees at 7 bases. V trimming: 0 bases; J trimming: 13 bases; junction bases outside the gene matches: 6. Germline CDR1 is MNHEY and CDR2 is SMNVEV (reference sequence). The CDR3 contains 13 residues.